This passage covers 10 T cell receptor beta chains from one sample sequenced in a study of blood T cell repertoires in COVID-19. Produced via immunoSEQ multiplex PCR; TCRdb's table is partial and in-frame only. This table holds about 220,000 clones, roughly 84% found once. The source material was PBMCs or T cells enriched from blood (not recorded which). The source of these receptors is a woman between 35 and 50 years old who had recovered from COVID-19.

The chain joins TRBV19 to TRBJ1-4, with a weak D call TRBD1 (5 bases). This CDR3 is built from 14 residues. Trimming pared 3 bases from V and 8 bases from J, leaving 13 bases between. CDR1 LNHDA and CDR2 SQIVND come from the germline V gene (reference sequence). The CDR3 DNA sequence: TGTGCCAGTAGTATGGGATGGGGGGACGAAAAACTGTTTTTT. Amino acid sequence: CASSMGWGDEKLFF.

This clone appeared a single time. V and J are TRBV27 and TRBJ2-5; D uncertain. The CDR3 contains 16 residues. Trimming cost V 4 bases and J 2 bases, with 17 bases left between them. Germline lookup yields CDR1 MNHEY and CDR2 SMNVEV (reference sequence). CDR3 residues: CASSSLTSNFQETQYF. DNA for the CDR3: TGTGCCAGCAGTTCCCTAACCTCCAACTTTCAAGAGACCCAGTACTTC.

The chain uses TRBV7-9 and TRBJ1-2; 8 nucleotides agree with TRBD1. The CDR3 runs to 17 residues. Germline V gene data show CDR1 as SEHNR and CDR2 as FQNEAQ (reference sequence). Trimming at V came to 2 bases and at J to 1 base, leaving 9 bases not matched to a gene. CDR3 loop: CASSLRRTGWNNYGYTF. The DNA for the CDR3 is TGTGCCAGCAGCTTAAGGCGGACAGGGTGGAATAACTATGGCTACACCTTC.

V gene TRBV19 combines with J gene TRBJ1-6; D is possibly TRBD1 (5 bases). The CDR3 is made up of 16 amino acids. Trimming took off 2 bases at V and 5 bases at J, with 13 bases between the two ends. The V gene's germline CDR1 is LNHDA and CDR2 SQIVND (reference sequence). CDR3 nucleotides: TGTGCCAGTAGTATAACGTCGGCAGGGAATAATTCACCCCTCCACTTT. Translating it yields CASSITSAGNNSPLHF.

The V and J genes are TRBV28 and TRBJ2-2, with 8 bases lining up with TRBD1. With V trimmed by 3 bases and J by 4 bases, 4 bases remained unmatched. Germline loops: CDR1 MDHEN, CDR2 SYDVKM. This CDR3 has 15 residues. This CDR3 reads CASSFRGRGTGELFF. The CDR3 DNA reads TGTGCCAGCAGTTTCAGGGGGCGAGGCACCGGGGAGCTGTTTTTT. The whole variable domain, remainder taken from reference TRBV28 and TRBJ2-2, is DVKVTQSSRYLVKRTGEKVFLECVQDMDHENMFWYRQDPGLGLRLIYFSYDVKMKEKGDIPEGYSVSREKKERFSLILESASTNQTSMYLCASSFRGRGTGELFFGEGSRLTVL.

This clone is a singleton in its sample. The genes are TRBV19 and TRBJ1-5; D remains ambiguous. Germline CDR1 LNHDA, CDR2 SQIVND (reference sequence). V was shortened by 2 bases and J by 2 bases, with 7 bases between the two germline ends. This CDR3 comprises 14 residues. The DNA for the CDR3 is TGTGCCAGTAGTATACTCACTGGCAATCAGCCCCAGCATTTT. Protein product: CASSILTGNQPQHF.

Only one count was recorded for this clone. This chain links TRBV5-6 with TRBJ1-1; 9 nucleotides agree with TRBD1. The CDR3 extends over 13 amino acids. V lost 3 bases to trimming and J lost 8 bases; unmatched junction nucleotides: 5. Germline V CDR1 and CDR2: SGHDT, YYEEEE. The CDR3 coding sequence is TGTGCCAGCAGCTATGGGACAGGGCTAGAAGCTTTCTTT. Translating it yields CASSYGTGLEAFF.

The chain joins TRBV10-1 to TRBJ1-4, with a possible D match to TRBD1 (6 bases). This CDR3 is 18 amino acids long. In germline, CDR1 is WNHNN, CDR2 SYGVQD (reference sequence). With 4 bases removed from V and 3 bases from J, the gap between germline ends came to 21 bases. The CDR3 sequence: CASSGPEALWGPNEKLFF. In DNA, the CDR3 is TGCGCCAGCAGTGGGCCGGAGGCATTATGGGGGCCTAATGAAAAACTGTTTTTT.

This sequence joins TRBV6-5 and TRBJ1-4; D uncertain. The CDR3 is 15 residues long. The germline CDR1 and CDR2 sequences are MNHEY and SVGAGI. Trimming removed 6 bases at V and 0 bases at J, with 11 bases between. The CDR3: CASSPRVATNEKLFF. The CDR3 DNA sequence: TGTGCCAGCAGCCCAAGAGTTGCAACTAATGAAAAACTGTTTTTT.

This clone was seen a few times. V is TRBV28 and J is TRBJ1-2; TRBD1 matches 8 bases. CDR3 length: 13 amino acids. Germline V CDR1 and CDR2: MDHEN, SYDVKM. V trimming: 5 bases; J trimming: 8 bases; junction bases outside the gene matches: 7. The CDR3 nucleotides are TGTGCCAGCAGTCCCCAGACAGGGGAAGGCTACACCTTC. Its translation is CASSPQTGEGYTF.